This T cell receptor (beta chain) was sequenced for a study of breast tumors, draining lymph nodes, adjacent tissues. Axillary draining lymph nodes of breast cancer patients supplied the node samples. As for this clonotype: The antigen is not known.

Study-wide points: Tumor TCR diversity was below lymph nodes but above nontumor tissue. That most tumor T cells come from lymph nodes remained unproven.

TCRdb processed the multiplex PCR reads anew with MiXCR; each CDR3 protein has one entry. In the table there are 100,000 or so distinct CDR3 sequences, roughly 20% of which are singletons. Sequenced: axillary lymph node tissue. This clonotype was sampled from a female donor with breast cancer. Some clones in this sample may be carry-over from other donors' samples.

CDR3 amino acids: CASSQDPSGQLNTGELFF. Written as DNA, the CDR3 is TGTGCCAGCAGCCAAGATCCCTCGGGACAGCTAAACACCGGGGAGCTGTTTTTT. The genes are TRBV4-2 and TRBJ2-2, with TRBD1 identical over 7 bases. The trim removed 0 bases at V and 2 bases at J, leaving 9 bases unmatched. Germline CDR1 LGHNA, CDR2 YNFKEQ. This CDR3 region has 18 residues.